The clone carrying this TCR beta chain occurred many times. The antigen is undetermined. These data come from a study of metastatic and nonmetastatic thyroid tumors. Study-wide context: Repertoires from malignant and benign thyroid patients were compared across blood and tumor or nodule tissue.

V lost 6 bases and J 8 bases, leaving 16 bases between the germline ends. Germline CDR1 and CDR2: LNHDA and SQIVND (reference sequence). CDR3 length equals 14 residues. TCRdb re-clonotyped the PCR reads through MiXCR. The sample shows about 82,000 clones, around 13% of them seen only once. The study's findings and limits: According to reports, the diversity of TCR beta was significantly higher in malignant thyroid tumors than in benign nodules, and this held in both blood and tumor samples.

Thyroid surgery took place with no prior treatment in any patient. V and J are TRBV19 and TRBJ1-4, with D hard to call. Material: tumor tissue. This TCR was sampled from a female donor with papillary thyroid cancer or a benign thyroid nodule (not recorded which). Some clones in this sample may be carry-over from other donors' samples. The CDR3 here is CASRLSGRGEKLFF. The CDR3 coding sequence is TGTGCCAGTAGGTTGTCAGGTCGAGGGGAAAAACTGTTTTTT.